One and the same sample provided the 21 T cell receptor beta chains below, sequenced in a study of blood T cell repertoires in COVID-19. The assay was immunoSEQ multiplex PCR, and TCRdb's table has in-frame clones only and misses some. The sample has approximately 97,000 clones, roughly nine tenths seen once; the top ten hold 1.5% to 2%. The source material was peripheral blood. The receptors shown here come from a man aged 60 to 69 with acute or convalescent COVID-19.

V and J are TRBV19 and TRBJ1-2; D is possibly TRBD1 (6 bases). V lost 6 bases, J lost 0 bases, and 11 bases lay in between. This CDR3 comprises 14 residues. Germline V gene data show CDR1 as LNHDA and CDR2 as SQIVND (reference sequence). CDR3 protein: CASSMGGPNYGYTF. The CDR3 nucleotides read TGTGCCAGTAGCATGGGGGGGCCTAACTATGGCTACACCTTC.

The chain employs TRBV7-2 and TRBJ2-3; 9 bases map to TRBD2. CDR3 size: 16 residues. Per germline, CDR1 SGHTA and CDR2 FQGNSA. The junction had 2 bases not matched to a gene; V was cut back by 1 base and J by 0 bases. The CDR3 is CASSLVGTSSTDTQYF. DNA of the CDR3: TGTGCCAGCAGCTTAGTCGGGACTAGCAGCACAGATACGCAGTATTTT.

The V gene is TRBV6-5, the J gene TRBJ1-2; 8 positions match TRBD1. The length of the CDR3 is 14 residues. CDR1 and CDR2 from the germline V gene are MNHEY and SVGAGI. The junction had 7 bases not matched to a gene; V was cut back by 4 bases and J by 6 bases. The CDR3 DNA reads as TGTGCCAGCAGTTTCGGACAGGGAGTCCATGGCTACACCTTC. Translated: CASSFGQGVHGYTF.

The chain joins TRBV7-2 to TRBJ1-2, with 9 bases matching TRBD1. The CDR3 totals 13 residues. Germline trimming cut 3 bases from V and 6 bases from J; bases unmatched to any gene: 2. Per germline, CDR1 SGHTA and CDR2 FQGNSA. CDR3 in amino acids: CASSFRDRDGYTF. In nucleotides, the CDR3 is TGTGCCAGCAGCTTCCGGGACAGGGATGGCTACACCTTC.

The chain is built from TRBV7-9 and TRBJ2-7; TRBD2 aligns across 7 bases. The CDR3 spans 17 residues. Looked up from germline, CDR1 is SEHNR and CDR2 is FQNEAQ (reference sequence). V shed 1 base, J shed 6 bases, and the junction held 15 bases outside the gene matches. The CDR3 sequence: CASSLERGGARTPEQYF. The CDR3 nucleotides are TGTGCCAGCAGCTTAGAGAGGGGAGGGGCTAGGACCCCCGAGCAGTACTTC.

The chain joins TRBV5-4 to TRBJ2-1, with TRBD2 matching 12 bases. Germline lookup yields CDR1 SGHNT and CDR2 YYREEE (reference sequence). Trimming cost V 4 bases and J 4 bases; bases outside gene matches: 6. CDR3 length: 16 residues. In DNA form, the CDR3 reads TGTGCCAGCAGCCAACGGACTAGCGGGGCTTACAATGAGCAGTTCTTC. Translating gives CASSQRTSGAYNEQFF.

The chain employs TRBV10-2 and TRBJ2-2, with D tentatively TRBD2 (6 bases). V was trimmed by 2 bases and J by 6 bases, leaving 13 bases between them. This CDR3 region has 15 residues. Germline CDR1 reads WSHSY; CDR2 reads SAAADI. The CDR3 nucleotides read TGCGCCAGCAGTGAGACCGCGGGGAGAGCCGGGGAGCTGTTTTTT. Its translation is CASSETAGRAGELFF.

The rearrangement links TRBV6-5 to TRBJ1-6; 8 nucleotides line up with TRBD1. The CDR3 has 15 residues. Per germline, CDR1 MNHEY and CDR2 SVGAGI. The junction had 12 bases not matched to a gene; V was cut back by 7 bases and J by 10 bases. CDR3 DNA sequence: TGTGCCAGCATTCCCGGAGACAGGGGTGACTCACCCCTCCACTTT. Translating gives CASIPGDRGDSPLHF.

The CDR3 loop reads CASRTDPNTEAFF. The CDR3 nucleotides read TGCGCCAGCCGGACAGACCCGAACACTGAAGCTTTCTTT. This sequence joins TRBV5-1 and TRBJ1-1; possibly TRBD1 for D (6 bases). V shed 7 bases and J shed 1 base, with 11 bases lying between them. Germline CDR1 reads SGHRS; CDR2 reads YFSETQ. The length of the CDR3 is 13 residues.

V usage is TRBV18 and J usage is TRBJ1-3, with D tentatively TRBD1 (6 bases). The CDR3 contains 15 residues. Trimming pared 5 bases from V and 3 bases from J, leaving 14 bases between. CDR1 KGHSH and CDR2 LQKENI come from the germline V gene. In DNA form, the CDR3 reads TGTGCCAGCTCAGGGGACACAGGCAGTGGAAACACCATATATTTT. It is translated as CASSGDTGSGNTIYF.

The CDR3 loop is CASSLRDRATDTQYF. DNA of the CDR3: TGCGCCAGCAGCCTACGGGACAGGGCTACAGATACGCAGTATTTT. The chain recombines TRBV5-1 with TRBJ2-3; TRBD1 matches 9 bases. V trimming: 4 bases; J trimming: 3 bases; junction bases outside the gene matches: 6. The CDR3 is made up of 15 amino acids. Germline assignment: CDR1 SGHRS and CDR2 YFSETQ. Based on the CDR3 plus reference TRBV5-1 and TRBJ2-3, the full variable domain is KAGVTQTPRYLIKTRGQQVTLSCSPISGHRSVSWYQQTPGQGLQFLFEYFSETQRNKGNFPGRFSGRQFSNSRSEMNVSTLELGDSALYLCASSLRDRATDTQYFGPGTRLTVL.

The rearrangement uses TRBV6-6 and TRBJ2-3; 7 nucleotides align to TRBD1. V was clipped by 6 bases and J by 2 bases; unmatched bases: 5. The CDR3 is 14 residues long. The germline V gene encodes CDR1 MNHNY and CDR2 SVGAGI (reference sequence). The CDR3 sequence: CASRTGQITDTQYF. The CDR3 DNA follows: TGTGCCAGCAGGACGGGACAGATCACAGATACGCAGTATTTT.

The rearrangement uses TRBV5-4 and TRBJ1-1; D may be TRBD1 (5 bases). This CDR3 region has 15 residues. The germline gives CDR1 SGHNT, CDR2 YYREEE (reference sequence). V was pared by 4 bases and J by 6 bases, with 19 bases between. In DNA form, the CDR3 reads TGTGCCAGCAGCCCCCGGGGCGGGGGGATGTCTGAAGCTTTCTTT. This encodes CASSPRGGGMSEAFF.

The chain carries TRBV18 and TRBJ1-1; 12 positions agree with TRBD1. The germline CDR1 and CDR2 sequences are KGHSH and LQKENI. The CDR3 totals 19 residues. With 2 bases clipped from V and 5 bases from J, the junction kept 15 bases outside the gene matches. CDR3 DNA: TGTGCCAGCTCACCATCGATCGCGGGACAGGGGGCTCGAGGGACTGAAGCTTTCTTT. Encoded protein: CASSPSIAGQGARGTEAFF.

The gene calls are TRBV7-9 and TRBJ1-2; TRBD1 matches 10 bases. The germline V gene has CDR1 SEHNR and CDR2 FQNEAQ (reference sequence). This CDR3 spans 15 amino acids. V trimming: 5 bases; J trimming: 7 bases; junction bases outside the gene matches: 10. CDR3 coding DNA: TGTGCCAGCAGCCCGGGACAGGGGAGGTTGGGTGGCTACACCTTC. Its protein product is CASSPGQGRLGGYTF.

This clone was seen a single time. This sequence joins TRBV7-9 and TRBJ1-2; 7 nucleotides align to TRBD1. Germline assignment: CDR1 SEHNR and CDR2 FQNEAQ (reference sequence). The V and J ends lost 4 bases and 0 bases, in that order; junction bases with no gene match: 5. This CDR3 is built from 15 residues. CDR3 in DNA: TGTGCCAGCAGCTCACAGGGGCAGTCTAACTATGGCTACACCTTC. Translated: CASSSQGQSNYGYTF.

This rearrangement joins TRBV3-1 (or the pseudogene TRBV3-2) to TRBJ1-4, with 8 bases fitting TRBD1. The CDR3 is 15 residues long. The germline V gene has CDR1 LGHDT and CDR2 YNNKEL (reference sequence). Losses at the gene ends were 5 bases for V and 8 bases for J; bases not matched to a gene: 10. In nucleotides, the CDR3 is TGTGCCAGCAGCAATAGACAGGGGACAGGAGAAAAACTGTTTTTT. Translation: CASSNRQGTGEKLFF.

The chain carries TRBV5-6 and TRBJ1-1; the D gene is possibly TRBD1 (5 bases). The CDR3 covers 12 residues. With 1 base removed from V and 8 bases from J, the gap between germline ends came to 9 bases. Germline V CDR1 and CDR2: SGHDT, YYEEEE. The CDR3 bases are TGTGCCAGCAGCTTGTCCAGGGCCGAAGCTTTCTTT. Translating gives CASSLSRAEAFF.

The rearrangement links TRBV28 to TRBJ1-2, with a tentative D call TRBD1 (5 bases). The CDR3 runs 12 residues. Germline values: CDR1 MDHEN, CDR2 SYDVKM. The V end lost 10 bases, the J end lost 5 bases, and 14 bases lay between the germline ends. CDR3 DNA: TGTGCCACCCTACCAAAGGGGTATGGCTACACCTTC. Translation: CATLPKGYGYTF.

The chain employs TRBV5-1 and TRBJ1-4; 8 positions match TRBD1. Germline loops: CDR1 SGHRS, CDR2 YFSETQ. V gave up 5 bases and J gave up 6 bases; unmatched junction bases: 6. This CDR3 comprises 14 residues. For the CDR3, the DNA is TGCGCCAGCAGAACGGACAGGGTAGATGAAAAACTGTTTTTT. Its protein is CASRTDRVDEKLFF.

The V and J genes are TRBV11-2 and TRBJ2-7; D is uncertain. CDR3 length equals 13 residues. Trimming left V 3 bases short and J 0 bases short, with 6 bases between. Per the germline V gene, CDR1 is SGHAT and CDR2 is FQNNGV. CDR3: CASSFEDSYEQYV. DNA of the CDR3: TGTGCCAGCAGCTTCGAGGACTCCTACGAGCAGTACGTC.